The TCR beta chain under discussion was sequenced for a study of T cells in Graves' hyperthyroidism and ophthalmopathy. General observations from the study: Clonotypes that were expanded in thyroid above 0.001 mostly appeared in blood too. Using 13 V-J features, a model discriminated ophthalmopathy from stable hyperthyroidism.

This clonotype showed up many times. Antigen specificity is unknown. There were TCR beta CDR3 regions amplified from RNA transcripts. TCR CDR3 regions were first amplified by RT-PCR with HTBI primers. MiXCR was run by TCRdb on the multiplex PCR reads, yielding one entry per CDR3 protein. Altogether more than 350,000 distinct CDR3 sequences are present, about 16% being singletons, with the ten largest covering roughly a fifth. Ophthalmopathy patients had Clinical Activity Score at least 3, NOSPECS grade at least 4, duration under 3 months. Out of 10 ml of fresh peripheral blood came the PBMCs. Germline values: CDR1 SGHTA, CDR2 FQGNSA. Losses at the gene ends were 0 bases for V and 0 bases for J; bases not matched to a gene: 5. The CDR3 sequence is 17 residues long.

This sequence was found in a woman in her fifties or sixties with Graves' ophthalmopathy. Input material: blood. The rearrangement joins TRBV7-2 to TRBJ2-7; TRBD2 agrees at 10 bases. DNA for the CDR3: TGTGCCAGCAGCTTAGCTCGCGCTAGCGGGAGCTCCTACGAGCAGTACTTC. Amino acid sequence: CASSLARASGSSYEQYF.